This T cell receptor (beta chain) was recovered during a study of human T cells and chemical hapten exposure. On the study more broadly: An area of 2 cm by 2 to 2.5 cm on upper inner arm skin received 2% DPC for sensitization. General study results and limits: In comparison with controls, expanded TCRs gave rise to a significantly larger number of large CDR3 similarity clusters.

CDR3 length: 14 residues. With V trimmed by 6 bases and J by 8 bases, 11 bases remained unmatched. This clonotype was picked up many times. The antigen is unknown. Time point defined: patch test 1, 2 weeks after DPC sensitization. The treatment is: therapeutic diphenylcyclopropenone sensitization with weekly scalp DPC. Blood was drawn before each patch test was applied. Original processing methods: Between about 23,224 and 700,000 TCRs appeared in each sample, and the median stood at 95,638. A single record per CDR3 protein comes from TCRdb applying MiXCR to the RACE reads. TCRdb assigned the V and J calls; the authors' analysis was not used. The sample lists 95,000 to 130,000 distinct CDR3 sequences; about an eighth were seen once.

The source of this sequence is a woman aged 50 to 60 with alopecia areata. Some clones in this sample may be carry-over from other donors' samples. The gene calls are TRBV12-3 or TRBV12-4 and TRBJ1-2; 8 positions match TRBD1. The specimen was whole blood, collected in connection with sensitization to the hapten diphenylcyclopropenone (DPC). The CDR3 DNA reads TGTGCCAGCAGGTCGGGACAGGTCGGGGGAGGCTACACCTTC. Its protein product is CASRSGQVGGGYTF.